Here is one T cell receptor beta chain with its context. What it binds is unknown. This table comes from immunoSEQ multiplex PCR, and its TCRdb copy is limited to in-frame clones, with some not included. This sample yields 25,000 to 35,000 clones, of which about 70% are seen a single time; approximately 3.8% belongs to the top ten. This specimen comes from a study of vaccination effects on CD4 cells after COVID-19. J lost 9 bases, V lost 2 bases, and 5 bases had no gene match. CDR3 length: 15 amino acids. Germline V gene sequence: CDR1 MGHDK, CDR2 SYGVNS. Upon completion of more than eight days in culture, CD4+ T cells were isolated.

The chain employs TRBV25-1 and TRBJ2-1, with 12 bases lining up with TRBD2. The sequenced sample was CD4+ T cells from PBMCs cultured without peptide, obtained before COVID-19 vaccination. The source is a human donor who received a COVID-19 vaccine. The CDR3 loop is CASSEPSGGAGEQFF. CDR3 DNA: TGTGCCAGCAGTGAACCTAGCGGGGGGGCAGGTGAGCAGTTCTTC. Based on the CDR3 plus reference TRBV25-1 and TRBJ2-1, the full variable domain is EADIYQTPRYLVIGTGKKITLECSQTMGHDKMYWYQQDPGMELHLIHYSYGVNSTEKGDLSSESTVSRIRTEHFPLTLESARPSHTSQYLCASSEPSGGAGEQFFGPGTRLTVL.